In its sample, the clone carrying this T cell receptor beta chain was seen a few times. The antigen is unknown. This record comes from a study of post-analysis software for immune sequencing data. Study context: Relapsing-remitting, secondary progressive and progressive-relapsing forms of multiple sclerosis all featured among disease courses.

The library was made from cDNA and included unique molecular identifiers. Input amounts of about 0.95 to 11 million T cells were used. These gave 500,000 or so cDNA molecules, so each molecule approximated one T cell. TCRdb re-analysed the PCR reads in MiXCR, keeping a single row per CDR3 protein. In the table there are hundreds of thousands of distinct CDR3 sequences, approximately 53% of which are singletons. The CDR3 spans 14 residues. Trimming cost V 5 bases and J 8 bases, with 18 bases left between them. CDR1 is SNHLY, CDR2 FYNNEI, per germline. Overall study findings and caveats: Controls had lower frequencies than patients of about 5 TRBV segments, which included TRBV5-6, TRBV5-1 and TRBV20-1. Significantly lower normalized Chao1 diversity was seen in multiple sclerosis patients than in controls. When the samples were clustered directly with F measure, those that had been prepared in the same batch showed strong co-clustering.

This sequence joins TRBV2 and TRBJ1-2; D possibly corresponds to TRBD1 (6 bases). This TCR came from a girl aged 10-17 years with multiple sclerosis. The sequenced material came from blood. As DNA, the CDR3 is TGTGCCAGCAGTCTTGGGACACCCAGTATAGGCTACACCTTC. Its translation is CASSLGTPSIGYTF.